A selection of T cell receptor beta chains follows, all from one sample in a study of cytotoxic CD8 clonotypes in ibrutinib-treated CLL. This table comes from immunoSEQ multiplex PCR, and its TCRdb copy is limited to in-frame clones, with some not included. The sample has fewer than 200,000 clones; more than 80% are singletons. The starting material was PBMCs, obtained after 24 months of ibrutinib treatment. Receptors originate from a human donor with chronic lymphocytic leukemia. Each CDR3 is given with its conserved first and last residue. Fields, in order: V gene, clone size, D gene, J gene, CDR3 DNA, CDR3 protein. A D gene is named only where the DNA matches it firmly. Expanded clones get a size class; other rows say once, few or many, or leave the size out.

>TRBV4-1|-|TRBD2|TRBJ2-1
TGCGCCAGCAGCCGGACCGGACTAGCGGACAACAATGAGCAGTTCTTC
CASSRTGLADNNEQFF
>TRBV7-2|-|-|TRBJ2-2
TGTGCCAGCGGGGGGCGCACCGGGGAGCTGTTTTTT
CASGGRTGELFF
>TRBV11-2|-|TRBD1|TRBJ2-5
TGTGCCAGCAGCTCCGACAGGGGTGAGACCCAGTACTTC
CASSSDRGETQYF
>TRBV5-4|-|-|TRBJ1-1
TGTGCCTTTCAGGGGTGGAACACTGAAGCTTTCTTT
CAFQGWNTEAFF
>TRBV4-1|-|-|TRBJ1-2
TGCGCCAGCAGCCAAGGGTGGCAGGCAGGAGATGGCTACACCTTC
CASSQGWQAGDGYTF
>TRBV15|-|-|TRBJ2-2
TGTGCCACCAGCAGAGATCGGGGGACAGCGAACACCGGGGAGCTGTTTTTT
CATSRDRGTANTGELFF
>TRBV5-4|-|TRBD2|TRBJ2-7
TGTGCCACCGGATTAGAGGGACTAGCGCCTTCCTACGAGCAGTACTTC
CATGLEGLAPSYEQYF
>TRBV6-5|-|-|TRBJ1-1
TGTGCCAGCAGCCCCGCGACAGCGGGGCCTGAAGCTTTCTTT
CASSPATAGPEAFF
>TRBV7-9|-|-|TRBJ1-1
TGTGCCAGCAGTTTAAATGGAAGGAACACTGAAGCTTTCTTT
CASSLNGRNTEAFF
>TRBV15|-|TRBD2|TRBJ2-7
TGTGCCACCAGCAGATCAAAGGGACTAGCGGATTACGAGCAGTACTTC
CATSRSKGLADYEQYF
>TRBV6-5|-|-|TRBJ1-1
TGTGCCAGCAGCTTCAGGGGCCAGAACACTGAAGCTTTCTTT
CASSFRGQNTEAFF
>TRBV28|few|TRBD1|TRBJ1-5
TGTGCCACCACGGGACAGTACAATCAGCCCCAGCATTTT
CATTGQYNQPQHF
>TRBV27|-|-|TRBJ1-5
TGTGCCAGCAGTTTATCGGCCAGGCCAAATCAGCCCCAGCATTTT
CASSLSARPNQPQHF
>TRBV4-1|-|-|TRBJ2-3
TGCGCCAGCAGCCACTTTTCAGCCACAGATACGCAGTATTTT
CASSHFSATDTQYF
>TRBV4-3|-|TRBD2|TRBJ2-3
TGCGCCAGCAGCCGCAGACTTCCGGGACTAGCGGGAGGACCGTCCACAGATACGCAGTATTTT
CASSRRLPGLAGGPSTDTQYF
>TRBV18|-|-|TRBJ1-2
TGTGCCAGCTCACCTGCGGGACTTACCTACTATGGCTACACCTTC
CASSPAGLTYYGYTF
>TRBV4-1|-|TRBD1|TRBJ2-1
TGCGCCAGCAGCCAAGATCTGCGGACAGGGGACTACAATGAGCAGTTCTTC
CASSQDLRTGDYNEQFF
>TRBV18|-|TRBD1|TRBJ2-7
TGTGCCAGCTCACCAAATAGGGGCGGGACAGGCACCTACGAGCAGTACTTC
CASSPNRGGTGTYEQYF
>TRBV6-6|-|-|TRBJ2-2
TGTGCCAGCAGTTACGGAGGGTCCAACACCGGGGAGCTGTTTTTT
CASSYGGSNTGELFF
>TRBV6-5|-|-|TRBJ1-4
TGTGCCAGCAGTTACGAGGTTCGAGAAAAACTGTTTTTT
CASSYEVREKLFF
>TRBV7-2|-|-|TRBJ2-7
TGTGCCAGCAGCTTTGGCAGCGGCGACGAGCAGTACTTC
CASSFGSGDEQYF
>TRBV11-3|-|TRBD1|TRBJ2-4
TGTGCCAGCAGCGGCCCTGACAGGGCAGGCAAAAACATTCAGTACTTC
CASSGPDRAGKNIQYF
>TRBV9|-|TRBD1|TRBJ1-1
TGTGCCAGCAGCACCCGGGACAGGCAGAACACTGAAGCTTTCTTT
CASSTRDRQNTEAFF
>TRBV27|-|-|TRBJ2-3
TGTGCCAGCAGTCTCCGTAGTAGCACAGATACGCAGTATTTT
CASSLRSSTDTQYF
>TRBV27|-|-|TRBJ1-2
TGTGCCAGCAGTTTAAAAGGTGACAGGCGGTATTATGGCTACACCTTC
CASSLKGDRRYYGYTF
>TRBV4-2|-|TRBD1|TRBJ2-1
TGTGCCAGCAGCCAAGAACTCCCCGGGACAGCCCGGCTATCCAATGAGCAGTTCTTC
CASSQELPGTARLSNEQFF
>TRBV27|-|TRBD1|TRBJ2-7
TGTGCCAGCAGTTTGCTTGGGACAGGGGGTAACGAGCAGTACTTC
CASSLLGTGGNEQYF
>TRBV7-9|-|-|TRBJ2-7
TGTGCCAGCAGCCCGCTCGTGGCTGGGGGGACAGCGAATCCCTACGAGCAGTACTTC
CASSPLVAGGTANPYEQYF
>TRBV5-1|-|-|TRBJ1-5
TGCGCCAGCAGCTTGATAGCCGGACGGCAGCCCCAGCATTTT
CASSLIAGRQPQHF
>TRBV19|-|-|TRBJ2-1
TGTGCCAGTAGTATAGAACAGGCCAATGAGCAGTTCTTC
CASSIEQANEQFF
>TRBV5-4|-|-|TRBJ1-2
TGTGCCAGCAGCTTACAGTCCCTTTACCTCAACTATGGCTACACCTTC
CASSLQSLYLNYGYTF
>TRBV11-3|-|-|TRBJ1-2
TGTGCCAGCAGCCAACGGGGCAGCTATGGCTACACCTTC
CASSQRGSYGYTF
>TRBV29-1|-|-|TRBJ1-2
TGCAGCGCCAGGGGATCCTCTTACTATGGCTACACCTTC
CSARGSSYYGYTF
>TRBV11-2|-|TRBD1|TRBJ1-1
TGTGCCAGCAGCTTAGATTTTGGCAGGGGGCATTTGAACACTGAAGCTTTCTTT
CASSLDFGRGHLNTEAFF
>TRBV6-5|few|TRBD1|TRBJ1-1
TGTGCCAGCAGTACCGGACAGGGGGTTAACACTGAAGCTTTCTTT
CASSTGQGVNTEAFF
>TRBV28|-|-|TRBJ1-5
TGTGCCAGCGCAACAGGGCTTTATCAGCCCCAGCATTTT
CASATGLYQPQHF
>TRBV7-9|-|-|TRBJ2-5
TGTGCCAGCAGCTTAGCCATTGGGGGCTACGAGACCCAGTACTTC
CASSLAIGGYETQYF
>TRBV4-1|-|-|TRBJ2-7
TGCGCCAGCAGCCAAGATGGAAGGGGGGCCCTCGAGCAGTACTTC
CASSQDGRGALEQYF
>TRBV6-5|-|-|TRBJ1-1
TGTGCCAGCAGACCTTCCGGGGGTCTGGGCACTGAAGCTTTCTTT
CASRPSGGLGTEAFF
>TRBV15|-|-|TRBJ1-1
TGTGCCACCAGCAGGGACACCACGAACACTGAAGCTTTCTTT
CATSRDTTNTEAFF
>TRBV7-6|once|-|TRBJ2-7
TGTGCCAGCAGCCGAGGAGCGGGTCCCCCCTACGAGCAGTACTTC
CASSRGAGPPYEQYF
>TRBV9|-|-|TRBJ2-1
TGTGCCAGCAGCGTAGGGGGTTTGGGGAATGAGCAGTTCTTC
CASSVGGLGNEQFF
>TRBV7-3|-|-|TRBJ1-2
TGTGCCAGCAGCCCCGCCGGCTATGGCTACACCTTC
CASSPAGYGYTF
>TRBV5-1|-|-|TRBJ1-2
TGCGCCAGCAGCTTGGCTGGGCAGTTTTATGGCTACACCTTC
CASSLAGQFYGYTF
>TRBV5-1|-|-|TRBJ1-3
TGCGCCAGCGGTCCAACGACAGGCTCTGGAAACACCATATATTTT
CASGPTTGSGNTIYF
>TRBV6-1|few|-|TRBJ1-1
TGTGCCAGCAAGAGGGGTCGCCACATGAACACTGAAGCTTTCTTT
CASKRGRHMNTEAFF
>TRBV29-1|-|-|TRBJ2-7
TGCAGCGTTTGCGAGGGGGGTTCCTACGAGCAGTACTTC
CSVCEGGSYEQYF
>TRBV5-1|-|-|TRBJ2-7
TGCGCCAGCAGCTTGGTAGCGGCCGAGCAGTACTTC
CASSLVAAEQYF
>TRBV28|-|TRBD1|TRBJ2-7
TGTGCCAGCAGCCAGGGACAGGGCCGAGACGAGCAGTACTTC
CASSQGQGRDEQYF
>TRBV5-6|-|-|TRBJ2-5
TGTGCCAGCAGCTATACAGTGGGGCCTCAAGAGACCCAGTACTTC
CASSYTVGPQETQYF
>TRBV6-1|-|TRBD1|TRBJ1-2
TGTGCCAGCAGGGGACAGACCTTTAACTATGGCTACACCTTC
CASRGQTFNYGYTF
>TRBV11-2|once|-|TRBJ1-1
TGTGCCAGCATCCCCCGGATTGTGAATCCCACTGAAGCTTTCTTT
CASIPRIVNPTEAFF
>TRBV30|-|-|TRBJ2-4
TGTGCCTGGAGTCTCAGAAACATTCAGTACTTC
CAWSLRNIQYF
>TRBV25-1|once|-|TRBJ2-7
TGTGCCAGCGCCTACAGCCAGGGGTCTGTCGAGCAGTACTTC
CASAYSQGSVEQYF
>TRBV29-1|-|-|TRBJ2-3
TGCAGCGGCGAACGGTACACAGATACGCAGTATTTT
CSGERYTDTQYF
>TRBV30|-|-|TRBJ1-2
TGTGCCTGGAGGGTCGCGGGGCCCGGGTATGGCTACACCTTC
CAWRVAGPGYGYTF
>TRBV25-1|-|-|TRBJ2-6
TGTGCCAGCAGTGGGAGTAAGTGGTCTGGGGCCAACGTCCTGACTTTC
CASSGSKWSGANVLTF